The clone carrying this T cell receptor (beta chain) was seen a few times. Its antigen is unidentified. Germline V gives CDR1 MDHEN, CDR2 SYDVKM. The CDR3 is 16 amino acids. V shed 6 bases, J shed 2 bases, and the junction held 8 bases outside the gene matches. TCRdb reprocessed the 5' RACE reads via MiXCR and lists one record per CDR3 protein. The sample consists of about 58,000 distinct CDR3 sequences, roughly 25% of them appearing once. The entry originates in a study of T-cell memory formation after mild COVID-19. As for the study in general: Largely donor-specific TCR clusters were found. Study outcomes and limitations: Nothing showed for sure that second-wave clones peaking on day 37 were SARS-CoV-2 specific. Pre-infection memory showed some responding clones, and this suggested that cross-reactive memory joined.

The TCR was taken from a man younger than 35 who had mild COVID-19 (a few samples of this study predate the infection). Cell type and time point are not known. The sample taken for sequencing was PBMCs or a T cell subset sorted from them (not recorded which). The chain combines TRBV28 with TRBJ2-4; TRBD1 matches 9 bases. CDR3 sequence reads: CASRQGARVTKNIQYF. CDR3 coding DNA: TGTGCCAGCAGACAGGGGGCGCGTGTAACCAAAAACATTCAGTACTTC.